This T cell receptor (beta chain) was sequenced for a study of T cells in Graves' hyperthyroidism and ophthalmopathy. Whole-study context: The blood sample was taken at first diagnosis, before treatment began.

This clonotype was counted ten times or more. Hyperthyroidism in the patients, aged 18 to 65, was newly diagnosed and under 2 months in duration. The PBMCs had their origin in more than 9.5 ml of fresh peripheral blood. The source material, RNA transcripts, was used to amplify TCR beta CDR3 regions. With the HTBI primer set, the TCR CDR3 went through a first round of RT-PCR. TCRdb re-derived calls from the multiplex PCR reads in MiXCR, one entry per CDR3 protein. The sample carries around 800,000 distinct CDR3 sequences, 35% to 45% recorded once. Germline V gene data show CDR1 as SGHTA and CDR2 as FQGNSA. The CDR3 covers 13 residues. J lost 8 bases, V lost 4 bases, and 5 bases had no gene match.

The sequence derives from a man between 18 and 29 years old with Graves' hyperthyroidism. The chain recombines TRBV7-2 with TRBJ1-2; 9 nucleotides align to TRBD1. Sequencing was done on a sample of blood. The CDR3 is CASSSGTGNGYTF. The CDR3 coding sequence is TGTGCCAGCAGCTCAGGGACAGGGAACGGCTACACCTTC. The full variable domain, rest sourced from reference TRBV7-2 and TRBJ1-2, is GAGVSQSPSNKVTEKGKDVELRCDPISGHTALYWYRQSLGQGLEFLIYFQGNSAPDKSGLPSDRFSAERTGGSVSTLTIQRTQQEDSAVYLCASSSGTGNGYTFGSGTRLTVV.